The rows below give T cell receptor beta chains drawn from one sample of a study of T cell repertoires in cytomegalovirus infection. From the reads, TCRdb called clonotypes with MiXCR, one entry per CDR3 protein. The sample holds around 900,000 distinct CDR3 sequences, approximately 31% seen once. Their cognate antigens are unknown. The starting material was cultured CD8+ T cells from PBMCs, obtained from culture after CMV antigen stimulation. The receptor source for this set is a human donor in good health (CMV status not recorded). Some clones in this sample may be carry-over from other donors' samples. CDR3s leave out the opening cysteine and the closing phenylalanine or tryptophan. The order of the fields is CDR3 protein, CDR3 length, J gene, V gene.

cdr3_aa: ASSLTGTLDTIY; cdr3_length: 12; j_call: TRBJ1-3; v_call: TRBV7-6
cdr3_aa: ASSMGVLQYQETQY; cdr3_length: 14; j_call: TRBJ2-5; v_call: TRBV19
cdr3_aa: ASSPGGKTQY; cdr3_length: 10; j_call: TRBJ2-5; v_call: TRBV11-1
cdr3_aa: ASSYSSSANTGELF; cdr3_length: 14; j_call: TRBJ2-2; v_call: TRBV6-6
cdr3_aa: ASSPWTRSGNTIY; cdr3_length: 13; j_call: TRBJ1-3; v_call: TRBV9
cdr3_aa: ATSTDRGLNSPLH; cdr3_length: 13; j_call: TRBJ1-6; v_call: TRBV15
cdr3_aa: ASSLTQEYNQPQH; cdr3_length: 13; j_call: TRBJ1-5; v_call: TRBV7-8
cdr3_aa: ASTGTGDNTEAF; cdr3_length: 12; j_call: TRBJ1-1; v_call: TRBV27
cdr3_aa: ASSLDYRGVNEQF; cdr3_length: 13; j_call: TRBJ2-1; v_call: TRBV7-2
cdr3_aa: ASSPVFVRETRNGYT; cdr3_length: 15; j_call: TRBJ1-2; v_call: TRBV18
cdr3_aa: SARARGPANTGELF; cdr3_length: 14; j_call: TRBJ2-2; v_call: TRBV20-1
cdr3_aa: ASSIPAGYSNQPQH; cdr3_length: 14; j_call: TRBJ1-5; v_call: TRBV19
cdr3_aa: ASSLVGASYNSPLH; cdr3_length: 14; j_call: TRBJ1-6; v_call: TRBV27